The clone carrying this T cell receptor (beta chain) occurred once. The antigen remains undetermined. These data are taken from a study of PD-1 blockade in classical Hodgkin lymphoma. Described time point: cycle 4 day 1 (C4D1), after around six weeks of nivolumab. After autologous stem cell transplantation all patients relapsed, and prior brentuximab vedotin exposure differed between cohorts. Complete response, partial response or progressive disease constituted the best responses recorded. Study-level findings and limits: Significantly greater TCR diversity emerged by C4D1 in CD4+ cells but not CD8+ cells. Newly diagnosed patients and complete responders had comparable diversity at baseline. Although disease activity or prior therapy may be involved, causes of the repertoire differences remain undefined.

CDR3 length: 15 residues. The V end was cut by 4 bases, the J end by 0 bases, with 10 bases between. Germline CDR1 and CDR2: MDHEN and SYDVKM. TCRdb keeps only in-frame clones here, not all; method: immunoSEQ multiplex PCR. Among about 28,000 clones listed, 80% were seen once. Sequences were derived from peripheral blood mononuclear cells (PBMCs), sampled before the fourth cycle of nivolumab. The chain recombines TRBV28 with TRBJ1-3; no reliable D call. The clonotype was recovered from a human donor with classical Hodgkin lymphoma. CDR3 residues: CASSSSDFSGNTIYF. CDR3 coding DNA: TGTGCCAGCAGTTCTTCAGACTTCTCTGGAAACACCATATATTTT.